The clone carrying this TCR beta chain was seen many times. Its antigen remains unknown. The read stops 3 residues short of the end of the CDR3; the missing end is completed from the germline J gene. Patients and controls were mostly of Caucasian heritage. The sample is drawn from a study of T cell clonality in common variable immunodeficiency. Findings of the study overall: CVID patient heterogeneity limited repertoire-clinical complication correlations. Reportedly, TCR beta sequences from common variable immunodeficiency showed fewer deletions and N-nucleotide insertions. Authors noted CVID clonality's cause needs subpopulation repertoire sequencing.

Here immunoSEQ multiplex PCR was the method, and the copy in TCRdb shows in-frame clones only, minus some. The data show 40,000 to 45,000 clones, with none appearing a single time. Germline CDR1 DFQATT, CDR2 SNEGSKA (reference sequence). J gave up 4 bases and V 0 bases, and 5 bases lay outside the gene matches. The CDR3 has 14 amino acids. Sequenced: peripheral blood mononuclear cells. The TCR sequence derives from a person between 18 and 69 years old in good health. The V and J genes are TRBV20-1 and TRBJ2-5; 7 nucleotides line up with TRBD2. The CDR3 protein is CSARDLRGGETQYF. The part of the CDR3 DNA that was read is TGCAGTGCTAGAGACCTCCGCGGGGGAGAGACC.